This record looks at one TCR beta chain sequence and its context. It has no known antigen specificity. The sample holds no much larger clone one base away, and base qualities are not on file. TCRbeta CDR3 regions were amplified from genomic DNA using the immunoSEQ Assay, a bias-controlled multiplex PCR. The source study handled its data this way. Nucleated cell counts per sample were estimated from amplification of reference gene primers within the assay. To quantify the absolute abundance of each unique TCRbeta CDR3 rearrangement, sequence reads were collapsed and filtered. For each sample, productive Simpson clonality was calculated as the square root of Simpson's diversity index over productive rearrangements. TCRdb's version of the immuneACCESS table is confined to in-frame rearrangements and falls short of the full clone set. An unresolved V gene accounts for under half of the shortfall where checked; the remainder is of unknown origin. V and J calls and clone size are copied from that table; D and trimming were computed from the DNA. The sample table lists roughly 200,000 clones, around 85% of them with a count of one. Together, the top ten hold 11% of the sample.

From its cysteine to its phenylalanine, the CDR3 spans 16 amino acids. Here the CDR3 DNA is all that survives: 48 bases in frame from base 1. CDR1 is given as SGHKS and CDR2 as YYEKEE, both from the germline V gene (reference sequence). Trimming at the junction amounts to 0 bases on V and 7 bases on J, and the germline ends lie 19 bases apart. The collaborating institutions used their own protocols to collect whole blood in K2EDTA tubes. For TCRbeta analysis, collaborators shipped samples as frozen whole blood, isolated PBMCs, or DNA extracted from either of those sample types. This sample is part of a study of blood T cell repertoires in COVID-19 (TCRdb year 2020). Broadly, across the study: Collaborator samples came from the United States, Italy and Spain and covered acute and convalescent phases of COVID-19. The material from the prospective study consisted of cDNA or gDNA derived from T cells, B-cell-depleted T cells, or PBMCs. Deeply sampled blood TCRbeta repertoires from subjects exposed to, actively infected with, or recovered from COVID-19 were included in the dataset. The repertoires were released in a freely available public database intended as a resource for research on the immune response to SARS-CoV-2. The samples were drawn from the first 160 participants of the ongoing ImmuneRACE study and from 1,254 subjects provided by 6 global collaborators. Sample metadata almost always included a de-identified subject ID, COVID-19 status, age in years and sex. Where available, HLA class I and class II types were obtained from metadata supplied by the sample provider rather than from assay-based typing.

General conclusions and limits of the study: The amount of clinical and demographic metadata varied by source and participant and was provided uncurated.

Input material: peripheral blood. The receptor comes from a human donor with active or convalescent COVID-19. The donor label of this sample is uncertain. The chain links TRBV5-5 with TRBJ1-1; TRBD1 is a weak D gene call, 5 bases matching. The CDR3 corresponds to CASSLALSYGAGEAFF. The DNA reads as follows: TGTGCCAGCAGCTTGGCCCTATCCTATGGGGCAGGTGAAGCTTTCTTT.